These T cell receptor beta chains were read from a single sample in a study of blood T cell repertoires in COVID-19. Method: immunoSEQ multiplex PCR; TCRdb's copy keeps in-frame clones and lacks some. Of about 320,000 clones in the sample, just under 90% were seen once. The specimen was peripheral blood. The receptors here all came from a woman aged 30 to 39 with COVID-19, enrolled during active disease. Both conserved end residues are part of each CDR3. Some rows mark clone size as missing; the rest say once, few, many or name a class of expanded clone.

>TRBJ2-3|NA|15|TRBV10-3
CAIRDPTGDGDTQYF
>TRBJ1-4|NA|16|TRBV19
CASSGLRGRPNEKLFF
>TRBJ2-2|NA|15|TRBV7-2
CASSPGTGISGELFF
>TRBJ1-2|NA|14|TRBV5-3
CARSWGQEHYGYTF
>TRBJ2-3|NA|15|TRBV6-5
CASSKQGTSTDTQYF
>TRBJ1-1|NA|12|TRBV6-5
CASRGGYFEAFF
>TRBJ2-7|NA|12|TRBV10-1
CASSESGSEQYF
>TRBJ2-3|NA|15|TRBV7-9
CASSLAGGDTDTQYF
>TRBJ2-7|NA|18|TRBV2
CASSAGLASSDYRYEQYF
>TRBJ1-2|NA|14|TRBV2
CASSDLGAIYGYTF
>TRBJ1-5|NA|15|TRBV4-1
CASSQATVSNQPQHF
>TRBJ2-1|NA|13|TRBV3-1/TRBV3-2
CASSHVTSNEQFF
>TRBJ2-7|NA|14|TRBV28
CASSFAVSGYEQYF
>TRBJ1-4|NA|14|TRBV19
CASRTGTGREKLFF
>TRBJ1-1|NA|12|TRBV5-1
CASSQGDTEAFF
>TRBJ1-1|NA|12|TRBV5-4
CASSSVNTEAFF
>TRBJ1-5|NA|14|TRBV6-5
CASSRTGVNQPQHF
>TRBJ1-6|NA|16|TRBV7-9
CASSPQRDSYNSPLHF
>TRBJ2-5|NA|15|TRBV6-5
CASSLLEAGRETQYF
>TRBJ1-6|NA|15|TRBV10-3
CATIGGELFNSPLHF
>TRBJ2-2|NA|16|TRBV24-1
CATSGRTGDTTGELFF
>TRBJ2-7|few|15|TRBV4-1
CASSQGIMGKYEQYF
>TRBJ1-1|NA|13|TRBV30
CAWRPRDRGLAFF
>TRBJ1-2|NA|13|TRBV2
CASDGWASSGYTF
>TRBJ1-2|NA|12|TRBV7-8
CASTTNRDGYTF
>TRBJ1-5|NA|14|TRBV4-1
CASSLSPDSQPQHF
>TRBJ2-5|NA|12|TRBV18
CASSPEEETQYF
>TRBJ2-3|NA|17|TRBV5-1
CASSSLLGQLSIDTQYF
>TRBJ2-7|NA|13|TRBV6-5
CASSWAGAYEQYF
>TRBJ1-1|NA|17|TRBV5-1
CASSLFPTGFVETEAFF
>TRBJ2-3|once|15|TRBV5-6
CASSLAGGPTDTQYF
>TRBJ2-5|NA|17|TRBV5-1
CASSLGRGPPTEETQYF
>TRBJ2-1|NA|13|TRBV27
CASTASSYNEQFF
>TRBJ1-1|NA|15|TRBV2
CASSDPGQGLTEAFF
>TRBJ1-5|NA|15|TRBV28
CASSLSQSGNQPQHF
>TRBJ1-1|NA|15|TRBV24-1
CATSDSRGGDTEAFF
>TRBJ2-3|NA|15|TRBV2
CASSERRGGTDTQYF
>TRBJ2-3|NA|15|TRBV28
CASSLDSPSTDTQYF
>TRBJ1-2|few|13|TRBV12-3/TRBV12-4
CASSFEGTGGYTF
>TRBJ1-6|few|16|TRBV4-2
CASSQGRDRAGSPLHF
>TRBJ1-5|NA|15|TRBV28
CASSFDGHSNQPQHF
>TRBJ2-7|NA|16|TRBV5-4
CASSLFVGLGARGEYF
>TRBJ2-3|NA|16|TRBV7-9
CASSSHSGGRTDTQYF
>TRBJ2-4|NA|13|TRBV2
CASSDRGRVIQYF
>TRBJ1-5|NA|15|TRBV7-2
CASSLMSGGNQPQHF
>TRBJ1-5|NA|15|TRBV6-1
CASSEVKGAGQPQHF
>TRBJ2-2|NA|17|TRBV6-2/TRBV6-3
CASSLRGGPSNTGELFF
>TRBJ1-4|NA|15|TRBV6-5
CASRQGERLDEKLFF
>TRBJ1-1|NA|13|TRBV10-3
CAISGTGNTEAFF
>TRBJ1-2|NA|12|TRBV28
CASRDSNYGYTF
>TRBJ2-3|NA|12|TRBV5-1
CASSPQTDTQYF